The clone carrying this T cell receptor beta chain occurred a few times. This sample is part of a study of T cell repertoires in cytomegalovirus infection. V dropped 1 base and J dropped 8 bases, with 8 bases sitting between them. The length of the CDR3 is 12 residues. Germline lookup yields CDR1 MNHNS and CDR2 SASEGT. One entry per CDR3 protein, called by TCRdb with MiXCR from the reads. The sample shows about 180,000 distinct CDR3 sequences, roughly a sixth of them seen only once. This chain links TRBV6-1 with TRBJ1-2, with D unclear. Sample: CD8+ T cells from PBMCs. The clonotype was recovered from a human donor in good health (CMV status not recorded). Some clones in this sample may be carry-over from other donors' samples. The CDR3 is CASSEGGIGYTF. CDR3 DNA sequence: TGTGCCAGCAGTGAAGGAGGGATCGGCTACACCTTC.